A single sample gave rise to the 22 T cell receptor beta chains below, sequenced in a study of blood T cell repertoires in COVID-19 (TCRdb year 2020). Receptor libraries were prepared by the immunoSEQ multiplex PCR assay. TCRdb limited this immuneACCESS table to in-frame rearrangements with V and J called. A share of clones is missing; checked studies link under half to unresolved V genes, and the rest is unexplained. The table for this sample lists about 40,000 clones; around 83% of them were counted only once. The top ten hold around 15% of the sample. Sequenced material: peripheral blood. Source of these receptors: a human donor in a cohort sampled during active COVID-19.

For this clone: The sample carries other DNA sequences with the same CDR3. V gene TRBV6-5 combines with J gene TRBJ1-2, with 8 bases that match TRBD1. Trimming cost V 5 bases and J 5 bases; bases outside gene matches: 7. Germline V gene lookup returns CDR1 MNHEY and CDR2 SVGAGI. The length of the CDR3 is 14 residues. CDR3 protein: CASSPDRDRYGYTF. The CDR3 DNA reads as TGTGCCAGCAGTCCGGACAGGGATCGGTATGGCTACACCTTC.

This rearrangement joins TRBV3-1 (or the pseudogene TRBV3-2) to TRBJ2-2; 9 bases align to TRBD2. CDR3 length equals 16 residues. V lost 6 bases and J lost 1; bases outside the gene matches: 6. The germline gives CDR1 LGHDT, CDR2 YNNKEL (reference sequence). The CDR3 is CASSRSGGLNTGELFF. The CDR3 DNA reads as TGTGCCAGCAGTCGTAGCGGGGGCCTGAACACCGGGGAGCTGTTTTTT.

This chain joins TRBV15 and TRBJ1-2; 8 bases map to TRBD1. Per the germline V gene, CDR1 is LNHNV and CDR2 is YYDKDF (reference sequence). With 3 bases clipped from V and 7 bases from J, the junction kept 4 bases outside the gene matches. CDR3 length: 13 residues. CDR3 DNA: TGTGCCACCAGCAGGACAGGGGCCTCTGGCTACACCTTC. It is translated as CATSRTGASGYTF.

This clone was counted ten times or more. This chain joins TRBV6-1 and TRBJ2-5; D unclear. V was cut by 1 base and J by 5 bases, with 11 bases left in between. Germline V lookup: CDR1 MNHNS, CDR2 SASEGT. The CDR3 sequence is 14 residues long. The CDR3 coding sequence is TGTGCCAGCAGTGAAGTCGGGTATTTGGAGACCCAGTACTTC. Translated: CASSEVGYLETQYF.

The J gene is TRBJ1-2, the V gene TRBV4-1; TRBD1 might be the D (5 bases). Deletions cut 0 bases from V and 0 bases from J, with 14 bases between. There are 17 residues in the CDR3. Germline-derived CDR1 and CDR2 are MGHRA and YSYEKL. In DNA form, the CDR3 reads TGCGCCAGCAGCCAAGACGGGGGGAGTACCGCTAACTATGGCTACACCTTC. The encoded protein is CASSQDGGSTANYGYTF.

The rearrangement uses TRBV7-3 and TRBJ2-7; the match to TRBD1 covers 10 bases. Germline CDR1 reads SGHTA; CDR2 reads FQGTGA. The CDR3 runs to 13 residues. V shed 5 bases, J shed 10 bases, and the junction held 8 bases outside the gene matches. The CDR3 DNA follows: TGTGCCAGCAGCCCCTCCGGACAGGGGGTTCAGTACTTC. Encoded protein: CASSPSGQGVQYF.

CDR3: CATSREYSGGRDTQYF. CDR3 coding DNA: TGTGCCACCAGCAGAGAATACAGCGGGGGGCGCGATACGCAGTATTTT. The rearrangement links TRBV15 to TRBJ2-3; 9 bases map to TRBD2. V lost 0 bases, J lost 6 bases, and 7 bases stayed unmatched. This CDR3 contains 16 residues. CDR1 and CDR2 from the germline V gene are LNHNV and YYDKDF (reference sequence).

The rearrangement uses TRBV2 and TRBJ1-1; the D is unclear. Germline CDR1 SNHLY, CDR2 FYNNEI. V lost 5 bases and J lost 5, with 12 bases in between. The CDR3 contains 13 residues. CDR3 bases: TGTGCCAGCAGTTGGCTGGCGGGAACTGAAGCTTTCTTT. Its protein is CASSWLAGTEAFF.

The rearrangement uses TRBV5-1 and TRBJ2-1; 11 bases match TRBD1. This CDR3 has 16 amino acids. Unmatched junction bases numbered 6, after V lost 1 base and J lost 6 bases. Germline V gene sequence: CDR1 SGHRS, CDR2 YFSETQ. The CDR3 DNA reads TGCGCCAGCAGCTTGCCCGGGACAGGGGGGGTCAATGAGCAGTTCTTC. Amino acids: CASSLPGTGGVNEQFF. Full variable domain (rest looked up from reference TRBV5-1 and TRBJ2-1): KAGVTQTPRYLIKTRGQQVTLSCSPISGHRSVSWYQQTPGQGLQFLFEYFSETQRNKGNFPGRFSGRQFSNSRSEMNVSTLELGDSALYLCASSLPGTGGVNEQFFGPGTRLTVL.

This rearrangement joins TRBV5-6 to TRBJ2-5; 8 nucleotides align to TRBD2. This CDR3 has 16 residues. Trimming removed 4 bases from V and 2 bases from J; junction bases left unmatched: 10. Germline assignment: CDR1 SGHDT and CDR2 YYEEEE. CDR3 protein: CASSPPERGKQETQYF. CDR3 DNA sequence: TGTGCCAGCAGCCCTCCCGAGCGGGGGAAACAAGAGACCCAGTACTTC. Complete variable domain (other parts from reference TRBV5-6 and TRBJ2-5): DAGVTQSPTHLIKTRGQQVTLRCSPKSGHDTVSWYQQALGQGPQFIFQYYEEEERQRGNFPDRFSGHQFPNYSSELNVNALLLGDSALYLCASSPPERGKQETQYFGPGTRLLVL.

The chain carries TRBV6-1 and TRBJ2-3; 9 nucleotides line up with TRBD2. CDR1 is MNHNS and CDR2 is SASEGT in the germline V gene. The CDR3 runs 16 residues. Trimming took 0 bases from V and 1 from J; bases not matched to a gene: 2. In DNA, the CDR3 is TGTGCCAGCAGTGAAGCGCGGACTAGCGGCACAGATACGCAGTATTTT. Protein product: CASSEARTSGTDTQYF.

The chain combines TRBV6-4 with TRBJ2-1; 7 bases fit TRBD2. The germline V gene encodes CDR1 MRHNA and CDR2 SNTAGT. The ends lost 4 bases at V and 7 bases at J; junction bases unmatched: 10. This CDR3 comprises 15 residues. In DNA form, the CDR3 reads TGTGCCAGCAGTGTAGGCGGGGGAGGTCGGAATGAGCAGTTCTTC. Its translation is CASSVGGGGRNEQFF.

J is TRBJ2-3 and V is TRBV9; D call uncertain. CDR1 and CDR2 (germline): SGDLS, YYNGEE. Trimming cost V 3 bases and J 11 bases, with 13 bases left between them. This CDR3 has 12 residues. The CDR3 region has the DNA TGTGCCAGCAGCGGTAGTAGTAGCAGGCAGTATTTT. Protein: CASSGSSSRQYF.

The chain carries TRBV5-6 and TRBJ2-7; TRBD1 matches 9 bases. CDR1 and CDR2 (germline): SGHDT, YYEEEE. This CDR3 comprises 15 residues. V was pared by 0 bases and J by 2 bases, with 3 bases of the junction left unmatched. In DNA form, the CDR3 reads TGTGCCAGCAGCTTGGGAGACAGGGGGACCTACGAGCAGTACTTC. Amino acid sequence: CASSLGDRGTYEQYF.

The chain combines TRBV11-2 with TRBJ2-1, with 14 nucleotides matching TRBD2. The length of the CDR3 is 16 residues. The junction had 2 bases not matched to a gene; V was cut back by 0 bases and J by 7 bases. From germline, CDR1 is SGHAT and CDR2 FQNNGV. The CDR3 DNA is TGTGCCAGCAGCTTAGAGGGACTAGCGGGGGTGAATGAGCAGTTCTTC. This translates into CASSLEGLAGVNEQFF.

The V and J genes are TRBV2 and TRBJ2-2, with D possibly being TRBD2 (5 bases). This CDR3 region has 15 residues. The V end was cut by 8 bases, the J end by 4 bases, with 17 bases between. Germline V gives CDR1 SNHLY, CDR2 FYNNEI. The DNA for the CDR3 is TGTGCCAGCGCTAGCACCCGGGTCTCCACCGGGGAGCTGTTTTTT. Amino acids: CASASTRVSTGELFF.

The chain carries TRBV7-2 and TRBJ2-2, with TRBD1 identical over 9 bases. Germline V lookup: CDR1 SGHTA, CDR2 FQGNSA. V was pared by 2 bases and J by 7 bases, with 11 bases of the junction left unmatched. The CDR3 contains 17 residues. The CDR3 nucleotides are TGTGCCAGCAGCTTATCAGTATGGACAGGGGAGGACGGGGAGCTGTTTTTT. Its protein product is CASSLSVWTGEDGELFF. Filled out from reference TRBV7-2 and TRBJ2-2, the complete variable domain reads GAGVSQSPSNKVTEKGKDVELRCDPISGHTALYWYRQSLGQGLEFLIYFQGNSAPDKSGLPSDRFSAERTGGSVSTLTIQRTQQEDSAVYLCASSLSVWTGEDGELFFGEGSRLTVL.

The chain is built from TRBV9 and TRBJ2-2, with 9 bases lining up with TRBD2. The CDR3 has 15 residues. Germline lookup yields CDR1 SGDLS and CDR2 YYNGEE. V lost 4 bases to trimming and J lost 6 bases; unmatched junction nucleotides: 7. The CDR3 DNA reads TGTGCCAGCAGCCTACGGACTAGCGAAGCCGGGGAGCTGTTTTTT. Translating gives CASSLRTSEAGELFF.

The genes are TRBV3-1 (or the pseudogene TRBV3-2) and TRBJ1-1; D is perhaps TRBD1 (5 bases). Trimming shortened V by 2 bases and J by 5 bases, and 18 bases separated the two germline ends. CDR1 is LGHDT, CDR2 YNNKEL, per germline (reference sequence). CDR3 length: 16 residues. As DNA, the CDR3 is TGTGCCAGCAGCCAAAAAAGTGGGGGAGGCGGGACTGAAGCTTTCTTT. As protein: CASSQKSGGGGTEAFF.

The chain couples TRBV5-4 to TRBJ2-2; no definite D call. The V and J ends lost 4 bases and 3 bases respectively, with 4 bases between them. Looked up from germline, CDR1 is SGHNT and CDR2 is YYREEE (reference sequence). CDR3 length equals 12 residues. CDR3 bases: TGTGCCAGCAGCCGGGACACCGGGGAGCTGTTTTTT. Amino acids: CASSRDTGELFF.

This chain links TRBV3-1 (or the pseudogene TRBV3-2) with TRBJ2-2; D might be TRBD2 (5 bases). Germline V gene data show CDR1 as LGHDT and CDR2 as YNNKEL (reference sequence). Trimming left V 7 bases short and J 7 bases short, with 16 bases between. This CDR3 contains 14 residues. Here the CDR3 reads CASTHTSRNGELFF. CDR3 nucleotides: TGTGCCAGCACCCACACTAGTCGGAACGGGGAGCTGTTTTTT.

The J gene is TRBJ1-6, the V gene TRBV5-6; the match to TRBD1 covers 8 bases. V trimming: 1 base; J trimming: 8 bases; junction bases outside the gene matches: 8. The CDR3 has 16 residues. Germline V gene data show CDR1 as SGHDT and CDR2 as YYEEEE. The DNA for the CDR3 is TGTGCCAGCAGCTTGTTCGGACAGGGAGGATATTCACCCCTCCACTTT. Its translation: CASSLFGQGGYSPLHF.